These 18 T cell receptor beta chains were sequenced from one sample in a study of cytomegalovirus exposure and HLA in healthy donors. The PCR was carried out with 60 Vbeta primers and 13 Jbeta primers. Data came from immunoSEQ multiplex PCR; TCRdb stores just in-frame clones and leaves some out. The table includes about 95,000 clones, approximately 80% detected once. The specimen was PBMCs. The receptors come from a man aged 25-45 years in good health and CMV-seropositive.

This clone occurred once. J is TRBJ1-2 and V is TRBV21-1; the D segment call TRBD1 is taken from the table without a DNA check. TRBV21-1 corresponds to a pseudogene. The length of the CDR3 is 15 residues. The CDR3, as DNA: TGTGCCAGCACCCCAAGAGGGACAAAGAACTATGGCTACACCTTC. Its protein is CASTPRGTKNYGYTF.

The chain has TRBV7-8 and TRBJ2-5; 7 bases match TRBD2. The J call is in doubt because the DNA end fits TRBJ2-7 better. The CDR3 totals 16 residues. Germline CDR1 reads SGHVS; CDR2 reads FQNEAQ. The CDR3 spells CASSLGGVAGDYEQYF. Written as DNA, the CDR3 is TGTGCCAGCAGCTTAGGGGGGGTAGCGGGCGACTACGAGCAGTACTTC.

This clone turned up a few times. V gene TRBV28 combines with J gene TRBJ2-7; D perhaps matches TRBD1 (6 bases). Germline CDR1 MDHEN, CDR2 SYDVKM. V was pared by 2 bases and J by 3 bases, with 8 bases between. This CDR3 comprises 13 residues. The CDR3 DNA follows: TGTGCCAGCAGTTTAGTAGGGGGCTACGAGCAGTACTTC. Encoded protein: CASSLVGGYEQYF.

The chain carries TRBV12-5 and TRBJ1-1; D is ambiguous. V dropped 5 bases and J dropped 4 bases, with 14 bases sitting between them. CDR3 length: 14 residues. In germline, CDR1 is LGHNT, CDR2 FRNRAP. This CDR3 is CASGLSPVPTEAFF. The DNA for the CDR3 is TGTGCTAGTGGTCTCTCCCCGGTCCCCACTGAAGCTTTCTTT.

V is TRBV11-2 and J is TRBJ1-5; 12 bases are shared with TRBD1. The length of the CDR3 is 14 residues. With V trimmed by 3 bases and J by 8 bases, 2 bases remained unmatched. In germline, CDR1 is SGHAT, CDR2 FQNNGV. DNA for the CDR3: TGTGCCAGCAGCTTGGGGACAGGGGGCAAGCCCCAGCATTTT. Its protein is CASSLGTGGKPQHF.

The table lists this clone with a few counts. The V and J genes are TRBV5-4 and TRBJ1-2; no reliable D call. CDR3 length: 14 amino acids. Trimming left V 0 bases short and J 7 bases short, with 13 bases between. The germline CDR1 and CDR2 sequences are SGHNT and YYREEE (reference sequence). As DNA, the CDR3 is TGTGCCAGCAGCTTGGACATCCTTGGAGGTGGCTACACCTTC. Translated, it gives CASSLDILGGGYTF.

This clone was counted a single time. The rearrangement links TRBV11-2 to TRBJ1-1; the D is unclear. Deletions cut 11 bases from V and 1 base from J, with 11 bases between. This CDR3 contains 12 residues. Germline V gene lookup returns CDR1 SGHAT and CDR2 FQNNGV. The DNA of the CDR3 is TGTGCCTGGTCGGAGGGGAACACTGAAGCTTTCTTT. This sequence encodes CAWSEGNTEAFF.

The chain links TRBV4-1 to TRBJ2-4; 8 bases align to TRBD2. The V gene's germline CDR1 is MGHRA and CDR2 YSYEKL. V lost 2 bases, J lost 8 bases, and 5 bases stayed unmatched. The CDR3 contains 14 residues. The CDR3 DNA reads TGCGCCAGCAGCCAACAGCGGGAGTCCTACATTCAGTACTTC. Its protein product is CASSQQRESYIQYF.

This chain uses TRBV9 with TRBJ1-1; 8 nucleotides agree with TRBD1. V was pared by 0 bases and J by 0 bases, with 1 base of the junction left unmatched. The CDR3 runs to 15 residues. Germline CDR1 is SGDLS and CDR2 is YYNGEE. CDR3 loop: CASSVAGQVNTEAFF. CDR3 nucleotides: TGTGCCAGCAGCGTAGCGGGACAGGTGAACACTGAAGCTTTCTTT. Complete variable domain (other parts from reference TRBV9 and TRBJ1-1): DSGVTQTPKHLITATGQRVTLRCSPRSGDLSVYWYQQSLDQGLQFLIQYYNGEERAKGNILERFSAQQFPDLHSELNLSSLELGDSALYFCASSVAGQVNTEAFFGQGTRLTVV.

This chain uses TRBV6-5 with TRBJ2-7; TRBD1 matches 7 bases. CDR1 is MNHEY and CDR2 is SVGAGI in the germline V gene. The J segment lost 2 bases and the V segment lost 5 bases, leaving 6 bases of the junction unmatched. The CDR3 contains 14 residues. Written as DNA, the CDR3 is TGTGCCAGCAGTGGCCGGACAGGAACCTACGAGCAGTACTTC. Its translation: CASSGRTGTYEQYF.

This chain uses TRBV6-5 with TRBJ1-1; TRBD1 might be the D (5 bases). The germline V and J ends were trimmed by 2 bases and 1 base, with 14 bases remaining between them. The CDR3 contains 16 residues. The germline V gene has CDR1 MNHEY and CDR2 SVGAGI. This CDR3 is CASSYGADGPNTEAFF. The CDR3 coding sequence is TGTGCCAGCAGTTACGGGGCGGACGGTCCGAACACTGAAGCTTTCTTT.

The rearrangement links TRBV27 to TRBJ2-7; the D gene is possibly TRBD2 (6 bases). The CDR3 is 12 residues long. Per germline, CDR1 MNHEY and CDR2 SMNVEV (reference sequence). V was trimmed by 6 bases and J by 4 bases, leaving 10 bases between them. The CDR3 region has the DNA TGTGCCAGCAGCCGTAGCGGTTACGAGCAGTACTTC. Protein product: CASSRSGYEQYF.

The V call is TRBV27, the J call TRBJ1-5, with D hard to call. The CDR3 loop spans 15 amino acids. V was trimmed by 3 bases and J by 0 bases, leaving 9 bases between them. Germline-derived CDR1 and CDR2 are MNHEY and SMNVEV (reference sequence). CDR3 loop: CASSLAPFSNQPQHF. CDR3 coding DNA: TGTGCCAGCAGTTTGGCCCCATTTAGCAATCAGCCCCAGCATTTT.

The V and J genes are TRBV29-1 and TRBJ1-1, with a tentative D call TRBD1 (6 bases). V lost 3 bases and J 6 bases, leaving 8 bases between the germline ends. This CDR3 region has 11 residues. Per the germline V gene, CDR1 is SQVTM and CDR2 is ANQGSEA. The chain's CDR3 is CSVEKGAEAFF. DNA for the CDR3: TGCAGCGTTGAGAAGGGGGCTGAAGCTTTCTTT.

V gene TRBV2 combines with J gene TRBJ2-5; 10 bases agree with TRBD1. V shed 7 bases and J 0 bases; nucleotides not matched to a gene: 5. CDR1 and CDR2 (germline): SNHLY, FYNNEI. This CDR3 comprises 15 residues. The CDR3 loop is CASTQDRGYQETQYF. The CDR3, as DNA: TGTGCCAGCACTCAGGACAGGGGGTACCAAGAGACCCAGTACTTC. Full variable domain (missing parts from reference TRBV2 and TRBJ2-5): EPEVTQTPSHQVTQMGQEVILRCVPISNHLYFYWYRQILGQKVEFLVSFYNNEISEKSEIFDDQFSVERPDGSNFTLKIRSTKLEDSAMYFCASTQDRGYQETQYFGPGTRLLVL.

The chain uses TRBV5-1 and TRBJ1-1; D may be TRBD1 (5 bases). Germline loops: CDR1 SGHRS, CDR2 YFSETQ. V was pared by 4 bases and J by 1 base, with 17 bases between. This CDR3 comprises 16 residues. Here the CDR3 DNA reads TGCGCCAGCAGCGGGACTTCAGAGCCAGGGAACACTGAAGCTTTCTTT. Translation gives CASSGTSEPGNTEAFF.

This clone was seen a few times. This sequence joins TRBV11-2 and TRBJ1-5; maybe TRBD1 (6 bases). This CDR3 has 15 residues. Germline assignment: CDR1 SGHAT and CDR2 FQNNGV. V was clipped by 1 base and J by 3 bases, with 10 bases between them. CDR3 DNA sequence: TGTGCCAGCAGCTTAGGAACAGGGTTCAATCAGCCCCAGCATTTT. It is translated as CASSLGTGFNQPQHF.

This clone has just a few counts. The chain has TRBV5-6 and TRBJ1-3, with D uncertain. Trimming left V 0 bases short and J 0 bases short, with 7 bases between. Per the germline V gene, CDR1 is SGHDT and CDR2 is YYEEEE. CDR3 length: 15 residues. The DNA for the CDR3 is TGTGCCAGCAGCTTGGACACCCGCTCTGGAAACACCATATATTTT. It yields the protein CASSLDTRSGNTIYF. The full variable domain, completed using reference TRBV5-6 and TRBJ1-3, is DAGVTQSPTHLIKTRGQQVTLRCSPKSGHDTVSWYQQALGQGPQFIFQYYEEEERQRGNFPDRFSGHQFPNYSSELNVNALLLGDSALYLCASSLDTRSGNTIYFGEGSWLTVV.